The 27 T cell receptor beta chains in this list originate from one sample, sequenced in a study of blood T cell repertoires in COVID-19. Sequenced by immunoSEQ multiplex PCR; TCRdb stores in-frame clones only, minus some. The repertoire holds 110,000 to 150,000 clones, with approximately 84% as singletons. The sequenced sample was peripheral blood. The origin of the receptors is a woman aged 55 to 70 with acute or convalescent COVID-19.

This chain joins TRBV30 and TRBJ1-2; D not certain. This CDR3 comprises 19 residues. Germline CDR1 is GTSNPN and CDR2 is SVGIG (reference sequence). V dropped 4 bases and J dropped 7 bases, with 34 bases sitting between them. The CDR3 region is CAWILEGPGVPSILFGYTF. The CDR3 nucleotides are TGTGCCTGGATACTCGAAGGTCCGGGAGTTCCGTCCATCCTTTTTGGCTACACCTTC.

The chain is built from TRBV28 and TRBJ2-1, with unresolved D. CDR3 size: 15 residues. The germline V gene has CDR1 MDHEN and CDR2 SYDVKM. Trimming stripped 7 bases from V and 0 bases from J, with 13 bases between. Written as DNA, the CDR3 is TGTGCCAGCAATACGCGGCCGAGCTCCTACAATGAGCAGTTCTTC. Translating it yields CASNTRPSSYNEQFF.

The V and J genes are TRBV27 and TRBJ2-2, with a weak D call TRBD1 (6 bases). Trimming removed 3 bases at V and 8 bases at J, with 10 bases between. This CDR3 region has 13 residues. Looked up from germline, CDR1 is MNHEY and CDR2 is SMNVEV (reference sequence). This CDR3 is CASSFLGAGELFF. In DNA form, the CDR3 reads TGTGCCAGCAGTTTCTTGGGGGCAGGGGAGCTGTTTTTT.

The chain couples TRBV2 to TRBJ1-1; tentatively, D is TRBD1 (6 bases). Germline lookup yields CDR1 SNHLY and CDR2 FYNNEI. The CDR3 is 15 residues long. The V gene lost 0 bases and the J gene lost 1 base, with 9 bases spanning the gap. The CDR3 reads CASSEARGRNTEAFF. CDR3 nucleotides: TGTGCCAGCAGTGAAGCGCGGGGGCGGAACACTGAAGCTTTCTTT.

CDR3 loop: CASNPLGDRSSYEQYF. CDR3 DNA sequence: TGCGCCAGCAACCCGCTTGGGGACAGGAGCTCCTACGAGCAGTACTTC. This chain connects TRBV5-1 to TRBJ2-7, with 8 bases fitting TRBD1. Germline CDR1 SGHRS, CDR2 YFSETQ. V gave up 6 bases and J gave up 0 bases; unmatched junction bases: 11. The CDR3 is made up of 16 amino acids.

V is TRBV28 and J is TRBJ1-4, with D maybe TRBD1 (5 bases). This CDR3 is 15 amino acids long. The ends were cut back, 2 bases at V and 4 bases at J, with 11 bases in the middle. Per the germline V gene, CDR1 is MDHEN and CDR2 is SYDVKM. The CDR3 nucleotides read TGTGCCAGCAGTTTACCTGACAGATTTAATGAAAAACTGTTTTTT. This sequence encodes CASSLPDRFNEKLFF. Combining the CDR3 with reference TRBV28 and TRBJ1-4 gives the whole variable domain DVKVTQSSRYLVKRTGEKVFLECVQDMDHENMFWYRQDPGLGLRLIYFSYDVKMKEKGDIPEGYSVSREKKERFSLILESASTNQTSMYLCASSLPDRFNEKLFFGSGTQLSVL.

This clone was found many times. The chain combines TRBV30 with TRBJ2-6; 7 bases map to TRBD2. The J segment lost 1 base and the V segment lost 1 base, leaving 4 bases of the junction unmatched. Germline-derived CDR1 and CDR2 are GTSNPN and SVGIG (reference sequence). The CDR3 totals 16 residues. CDR3 loop: CAWSEGGASGANVLTF. As DNA, the CDR3 is TGTGCCTGGAGTGAGGGAGGGGCATCTGGGGCCAACGTCCTGACTTTC.

This clone was seen a single time. V gene TRBV5-1 combines with J gene TRBJ1-2; D uncertain. Germline V gene sequence: CDR1 SGHRS, CDR2 YFSETQ. This CDR3 has 12 amino acids. The V end lost 4 bases, the J end lost 0 bases, and 4 bases lay between the germline ends. The CDR3 sequence is CASSTANYGYTF. The CDR3 nucleotides are TGCGCCAGCAGCACGGCTAACTATGGCTACACCTTC.

There are a few counts of this clone. The V gene is TRBV19, the J gene TRBJ2-3; D gene uncertain. The CDR3 extends over 15 amino acids. CDR1 LNHDA and CDR2 SQIVND come from the germline V gene (reference sequence). Trimming removed 5 bases at V and 4 bases at J, with 16 bases between. The CDR3 spells CASSPRVARADTQYF. The CDR3 nucleotides are TGTGCCAGTAGTCCCCGAGTTGCACGGGCAGATACGCAGTATTTT. Using reference TRBV19 and TRBJ2-3 for the parts outside the CDR3, the full variable domain is DGGITQSPKYLFRKEGQNVTLSCEQNLNHDAMYWYRQDPGQGLRLIYYSQIVNDFQKGDIAEGYSVSREKKESFPLTVTSAQKNPTAFYLCASSPRVARADTQYFGPGTRLTVL.

The V and J genes are TRBV5-6 and TRBJ2-3; 7 bases are a match to TRBD2. This CDR3 has 15 amino acids. Unmatched junction bases numbered 11, after V lost 6 bases and J lost 4 bases. Germline assignment: CDR1 SGHDT and CDR2 YYEEEE. The CDR3 bases are TGTGCCAGCATCTTAGTGGGAGGGCCTCCAGATACGCAGTATTTT. Translated: CASILVGGPPDTQYF.

This chain uses TRBV7-7 with TRBJ2-1; 11 nucleotides match TRBD1. V lost 5 bases to trimming and J lost 6 bases; unmatched junction nucleotides: 6. CDR3 length: 15 residues. CDR1 is SSHAT, CDR2 FNYEAQ, per germline (reference sequence). CDR3 nucleotides: TGTGCCAGCAGCCCACCGGGACAGGGGGTCAATGAGCAGTTCTTC. It yields the protein CASSPPGQGVNEQFF. Based on the CDR3 plus reference TRBV7-7 and TRBJ2-1, the full variable domain is GAGVSQSPRYKVTKRGQDVTLRCDPISSHATLYWYQQALGQGPEFLTYFNYEAQPDKSGLPSDRFSAERPEGSISTLTIQRTEQRDSAMYRCASSPPGQGVNEQFFGPGTRLTVL.

The rearrangement joins TRBV12-5 to TRBJ2-1; TRBD2 is a possible D gene (6 bases). The CDR3 contains 13 residues. The V end was cut by 11 bases, the J end by 0 bases, with 11 bases between. CDR1 and CDR2 from the germline V gene are LGHNT and FRNRAP. CDR3 sequence (DNA): TGTGCTTGCCGGGGAGGCTCCTACAATGAGCAGTTCTTC. Amino acid sequence: CACRGGSYNEQFF.

J is TRBJ2-5 and V is TRBV19, with TRBD1 as a possible D gene (6 bases). Germline lookup yields CDR1 LNHDA and CDR2 SQIVND (reference sequence). Trimming stripped 5 bases from V and 3 bases from J, with 10 bases between. The CDR3 extends over 13 amino acids. CDR3 sequence reads: CASSAHREETQYF. The DNA for the CDR3 is TGTGCCAGTAGTGCCCACAGGGAAGAGACCCAGTACTTC.

The rearrangement joins TRBV6-5 to TRBJ1-1; D is perhaps TRBD1 (5 bases). The germline V gene encodes CDR1 MNHEY and CDR2 SVGAGI. V lost 7 bases, J lost 4 bases, and 19 bases lay in between. The length of the CDR3 is 15 residues. CDR3 residues: CASKGWGRGGTEAFF. The CDR3 nucleotides are TGTGCCAGCAAGGGGTGGGGTAGAGGTGGCACTGAAGCTTTCTTT.

This sequence joins TRBV6-6 and TRBJ2-7, with 7 nucleotides matching TRBD1. Germline V lookup: CDR1 MNHNY, CDR2 SVGAGI (reference sequence). V gave up 0 bases and J gave up 6 bases; unmatched junction bases: 11. The CDR3 consists of 16 residues. The CDR3 DNA reads TGTGCCAGCAGTTACTCGTCGGTCGCACAGGGGTTCGAGCAGTACTTC. Residues: CASSYSSVAQGFEQYF.

This clone was observed a few times. V usage is TRBV3-1 (or the pseudogene TRBV3-2) and J usage is TRBJ1-5, with 7 bases identical to TRBD1. The CDR3 contains 14 residues. V lost 4 bases and J lost 4; bases outside the gene matches: 4. The germline gives CDR1 LGHDT, CDR2 YNNKEL (reference sequence). CDR3 DNA sequence: TGTGCCAGCAGCCGGTCACAGGGGAATCAGCCCCAGCATTTT. Translated, it gives CASSRSQGNQPQHF.

This chain links TRBV19 with TRBJ2-1; TRBD2 is a possible D gene (5 bases). CDR3 length equals 14 residues. Trimming shortened V by 3 bases and J by 5 bases, and 11 bases separated the two germline ends. Germline CDR1 reads LNHDA; CDR2 reads SQIVND (reference sequence). In DNA, the CDR3 is TGTGCCAGTAGTATTATGTCCGGGAACAATGAGCAGTTCTTC. Amino acid sequence: CASSIMSGNNEQFF.

V gene TRBV4-1 combines with J gene TRBJ2-7, with 10 bases lining up with TRBD1. The CDR3 has 15 residues. Trimming at V came to 0 bases and at J to 6 bases, leaving 5 bases not matched to a gene. CDR1 and CDR2 (germline): MGHRA, YSYEKL. Here the CDR3 DNA reads TGCGCCAGCAGCCAAGAAGGGACAGGGGTAGGCGAGCAGTACTTC. As protein: CASSQEGTGVGEQYF.

This clone was observed once. This sequence joins TRBV7-8 and TRBJ2-1, with D maybe TRBD1 (5 bases). There are 15 residues in the CDR3. Per the germline V gene, CDR1 is SGHVS and CDR2 is FQNEAQ. Trimming left V 7 bases short and J 8 bases short, with 21 bases between. The DNA for the CDR3 is TGTGCCAGCACAGGTCGCTCGGGCCCAGGGTATGAGCAGTTCTTC. Residues: CASTGRSGPGYEQFF.

The gene calls are TRBV10-3 and TRBJ2-7, with D uncertain. This CDR3 contains 11 residues. Germline-derived CDR1 and CDR2 are ENHRY and SYGVKD. Trimming took off 2 bases at V and 7 bases at J, with 6 bases between the two ends. CDR3 loop: CAISETVEQYF. The CDR3 nucleotides are TGTGCCATCAGTGAGACAGTTGAGCAGTACTTC.

The chain employs TRBV30 and TRBJ2-5, with 7 nucleotides matching TRBD1. With 3 bases clipped from V and 1 base from J, the junction kept 5 bases outside the gene matches. CDR3 length: 14 residues. The germline CDR1 and CDR2 sequences are GTSNPN and SVGIG (reference sequence). CDR3 nucleotides: TGTGCCTGGAGCAGGAGACAGGGCCAAGAGACCCAGTACTTC. Its translation is CAWSRRQGQETQYF. Drawing the rest from reference TRBV30 and TRBJ2-5, the complete variable domain is SQTIHQWPATLVQPVGSPLSLECTVEGTSNPNLYWYRQAAGRGLQLLFYSVGIGQISSEVPQNLSASRPQDRQFILSSKKLLLSDSGFYLCAWSRRQGQETQYFGPGTRLLVL.

This clone turned up a few times. This chain connects TRBV7-9 to TRBJ2-7; a possible D gene is TRBD2 (6 bases). Germline loops: CDR1 SEHNR, CDR2 FQNEAQ (reference sequence). This CDR3 comprises 14 residues. Deletions cut 3 bases from V and 2 bases from J, with 11 bases between. The CDR3 DNA sequence: TGTGCCAGCAGCTTCGGAGGGATGCCCTACGAGCAGTACTTC. It yields the protein CASSFGGMPYEQYF. Filled out from reference TRBV7-9 and TRBJ2-7, the complete variable domain reads DTGVSQNPRHKITKRGQNVTFRCDPISEHNRLYWYRQTLGQGPEFLTYFQNEAQLEKSRLLSDRFSAERPKGSFSTLEIQRTEQGDSAMYLCASSFGGMPYEQYFGPGTRLTVT.

Worth noting for this clone: This same CDR3 is encoded by further DNA sequences in the sample. The chain recombines TRBV28 with TRBJ2-3, with 7 bases matching TRBD1. The V and J ends lost 2 bases and 1 base, in that order; junction bases with no gene match: 0. The germline V gene has CDR1 MDHEN and CDR2 SYDVKM. The CDR3 has 14 amino acids. The CDR3 here is CASSLDRGTDTQYF. The DNA of the CDR3 is TGTGCCAGCAGTTTAGACAGGGGCACAGATACGCAGTATTTT.

The V and J genes are TRBV6-6 and TRBJ1-2; D call uncertain. This CDR3 is built from 12 residues. Germline V gene sequence: CDR1 MNHNY, CDR2 SVGAGI (reference sequence). V dropped 1 base and J dropped 7 bases, with 7 bases sitting between them. For the CDR3, the DNA is TGTGCCAGCAGTTACTTGGGAGGTGGCTACACCTTC. This encodes CASSYLGGGYTF.

The V call is TRBV7-3, the J call TRBJ2-1, with TRBD2 identical over 7 bases. Trimming at V came to 1 base and at J to 4 bases, leaving 10 bases not matched to a gene. The CDR3 extends over 17 amino acids. Germline CDR1 and CDR2: SGHTA and FQGTGA. In nucleotides, the CDR3 is TGTGCCAGCAGCTTAAAGGGTGGGGACTACCCATACAATGAGCAGTTCTTC. Translating gives CASSLKGGDYPYNEQFF.

This chain connects TRBV28 to TRBJ1-1; no clear D. Germline CDR1 and CDR2: MDHEN and SYDVKM. Trimming cost V 3 bases and J 8 bases, with 7 bases left between them. CDR3 length equals 11 residues. In nucleotides, the CDR3 is TGTGCCAGCAGTTTGAGAGGGGAAGCTTTCTTT. It yields the protein CASSLRGEAFF.

The V and J genes are TRBV9 and TRBJ2-2; maybe TRBD2 (5 bases). The CDR3 sequence is 14 residues long. From germline, CDR1 is SGDLS and CDR2 YYNGEE. V was pared by 0 bases and J by 7 bases, with 10 bases between. CDR3 loop: CASSVDPGIGELFF. The CDR3 coding sequence is TGTGCCAGCAGCGTAGATCCCGGGATCGGGGAGCTGTTTTTT.